The rows below give T cell receptor beta chains drawn from one sample of a study of cytomegalovirus exposure and HLA in healthy donors. Some clones are missing from TCRdb's copy, which holds only in-frame ones; the method was immunoSEQ multiplex PCR. The table has about 150,000 clones, more than 75% seen once; the top ten hold 5.6%. Sequenced: PBMCs. These receptors were taken from a woman aged 40 to 50 in good health and CMV-seropositive. The CDR3 runs from the conserved cysteine through the conserved F or W. The order of the fields is V gene, CDR3 protein.

v_gene: TRBV6-1; CDR3aa: CASAGGRGQETQYF
v_gene: TRBV29-1; CDR3aa: CSVGSSTSGDSGETQYF
v_gene: TRBV28; CDR3aa: CASSPLVMTGWDQPQHF
v_gene: TRBV9; CDR3aa: CASSIAGQETQYF
v_gene: TRBV6-1; CDR3aa: CASSEALRGPGTGSLYTIYF
v_gene: TRBV5-1; CDR3aa: CASSLTQGASNEKLFF
v_gene: TRBV11-2; CDR3aa: CASSFMALAGGGNEQFF
v_gene: TRBV25-1; CDR3aa: CASSSGPGQGFGYTF
v_gene: TRBV6-6; CDR3aa: CASSYETGGLTPLHF
v_gene: TRBV5-1; CDR3aa: CASSLGLAFGTDTQYF
v_gene: TRBV30; CDR3aa: CAWKRGTDEQFF
v_gene: TRBV11-3; CDR3aa: CASSSGSGLAGSNEQFF
v_gene: TRBV28; CDR3aa: CASSLARPSTLYGYTF
v_gene: TRBV19; CDR3aa: CASSIYSMNTEAFF
v_gene: TRBV5-6; CDR3aa: CASTGRGINYEQYF
v_gene: TRBV5-1; CDR3aa: CASSPANRGGNTIYF
v_gene: TRBV2; CDR3aa: CASRGTSGETQYF
v_gene: TRBV10-2; CDR3aa: CASSEGGNTEAFF
v_gene: TRBV28; CDR3aa: CASSLQGTEYEQYF
v_gene: TRBV10-1; CDR3aa: CASNSRGESSYNSPLHF
v_gene: TRBV5-5; CDR3aa: CASSFRGRTGSYSTDTQYF
v_gene: TRBV7-7; CDR3aa: CASSLGRGTAGELFF
v_gene: TRBV4-2; CDR3aa: CASSQGGAGKNQETQYF
v_gene: TRBV5-1; CDR3aa: CASSGGTSGDGYTF
v_gene: TRBV19; CDR3aa: CASSPRGHNEKLFF
v_gene: TRBV19; CDR3aa: CASSHWTSGRAGDTQYF
v_gene: TRBV5-1; CDR3aa: CASSPRAGTIQETQYF
v_gene: TRBV7-8; CDR3aa: CASSPGVLAGNEQFF
v_gene: TRBV25-1; CDR3aa: CASSDSGQYSLEQYF
v_gene: TRBV5-5; CDR3aa: CASGAEREVTGELFF
v_gene: TRBV10-1; CDR3aa: CASSRGQGAGEQYF
v_gene: TRBV5-1; CDR3aa: CASSVGSGLSYEQYF
v_gene: TRBV18; CDR3aa: CASSPGTGGMYEQYF
v_gene: TRBV7-9; CDR3aa: CASSPQGAGNSPLHF
v_gene: TRBV18; CDR3aa: CASSLRGGGSPDTQYF
v_gene: TRBV28; CDR3aa: CASSLWGDGGLYGYTF
v_gene: TRBV6-5; CDR3aa: CASSGTSSYEQYF
v_gene: TRBV18; CDR3aa: CASSRTTDSGTEAFF
v_gene: TRBV7-9; CDR3aa: CASSFLTSGQETQYF
v_gene: TRBV19; CDR3aa: CASSYPGRKGYGYTF
v_gene: TRBV29-1; CDR3aa: CSVALGGGYEQYF
v_gene: TRBV27; CDR3aa: CASTHRVFAGSTDTQYF
v_gene: TRBV2; CDR3aa: CASSVDRGNSNYGYTF